Each of the 25 T cell receptor beta chains below was sequenced from the same sample in a study of T cell changes during pregnancy in multiple sclerosis. Sequenced by immunoSEQ multiplex PCR; TCRdb stores in-frame clones only, minus some. The table includes 90,000 or so clones, more than 85% detected once. Material: peripheral blood, obtained in the first trimester of pregnancy. These receptors were obtained from a female donor with multiple sclerosis, enrolled in a pregnancy study.

The V and J genes are TRBV5-4 and TRBJ2-7, with 8 bases lining up with TRBD1. CDR1 is SGHNT and CDR2 is YYREEE in the germline V gene (reference sequence). V was pared by 0 bases and J by 2 bases, with 1 base of the junction left unmatched. This CDR3 spans 14 amino acids. The CDR3 DNA reads as TGTGCCAGCAGCTTGGGGACAGGGCCCTACGAGCAGTACTTC. This encodes CASSLGTGPYEQYF.

As concerns this clone: Other DNA sequences in the same sample also yield this CDR3. The J gene is TRBJ1-1, the V gene TRBV6-1, with 9 nucleotides matching TRBD1. This CDR3 contains 13 residues. V lost 8 bases and J lost 4; bases outside the gene matches: 5. CDR1 and CDR2 (germline): MNHNS, SASEGT. The CDR3 region has the DNA TGTGCCAGCCGGGACAGGGCTTTCACTGAAGCTTTCTTT. Its protein product is CASRDRAFTEAFF.

This chain links TRBV2 with TRBJ1-1; D possibly corresponds to TRBD1 (6 bases). With 4 bases removed from V and 5 bases from J, the gap between germline ends came to 11 bases. Germline values: CDR1 SNHLY, CDR2 FYNNEI. The CDR3 has 13 residues. CDR3 DNA sequence: TGTGCCAGCAGTGGGACAGCGGGAACTGAAGCTTTCTTT. It is translated as CASSGTAGTEAFF.

The rearrangement links TRBV7-6 to TRBJ2-7, with D possibly being TRBD2 (5 bases). Germline CDR1 is SGHVS and CDR2 is FNYEAQ. The CDR3 is 13 amino acids. V was shortened by 6 bases and J by 3 bases, with 12 bases between the two germline ends. CDR3 bases: TGTGCCAGCAGTGACCTGGGAGTCTACGAGCAGTACTTC. Translation: CASSDLGVYEQYF.

The chain is built from TRBV18 and TRBJ1-2; D is unresolved. Trimming cost V 3 bases and J 8 bases, with 16 bases left between them. This CDR3 has 14 residues. Germline values: CDR1 KGHSH, CDR2 LQKENI. The CDR3 DNA is TGTGCCAGCTCACCGTCCGGAGACGCGAGAGGCTACACCTTC. It encodes CASSPSGDARGYTF.

V gene TRBV28 combines with J gene TRBJ2-7; tentative D call: TRBD1 (6 bases). Germline V CDR1 and CDR2: MDHEN, SYDVKM. Trimming left V 0 bases short and J 12 bases short, with 12 bases between. The CDR3 runs to 12 residues. DNA for the CDR3: TGTGCCAGCAGTTTATGGGACAGCCTATCGTACTTC. It specifies CASSLWDSLSYF.

The V and J genes are TRBV9 and TRBJ1-4; D gene uncertain. CDR1 SGDLS and CDR2 YYNGEE come from the germline V gene. Trimming removed 0 bases from V and 4 bases from J, with 10 bases in between. The CDR3 contains 15 residues. CDR3 in amino acids: CASSVGRSFNEKLFF. The CDR3 DNA reads TGTGCCAGCAGCGTAGGGAGGTCATTTAATGAAAAACTGTTTTTT.

V usage is TRBV27 and J usage is TRBJ1-5; D may be TRBD1 (6 bases). The CDR3 consists of 14 residues. Between the trimmed V and J ends, which lost 3 bases and 4 bases, there was a span of 10 bases. The V gene's germline CDR1 is MNHEY and CDR2 SMNVEV (reference sequence). The CDR3 loop reads CASSFTGTNQPQHF. In DNA, the CDR3 is TGTGCCAGCAGTTTCACTGGGACAAATCAGCCCCAGCATTTT.

The rearrangement joins TRBV21-1 to TRBJ2-7; TRBD1 is the table's D call and was not checked against the DNA. TRBV21-1 is a recognized pseudogene. The CDR3 covers 16 residues. The CDR3 is CASSKGHRGNRYEQYF. DNA of the CDR3: TGTGCCAGCAGCAAAGGGCACAGGGGAAACAGGTACGAGCAGTACTTC.

J is TRBJ1-3 and V is TRBV2; D gene unclear. Trimming shortened V by 2 bases and J by 0 bases, and 14 bases separated the two germline ends. The germline V gene has CDR1 SNHLY and CDR2 FYNNEI. The CDR3 totals 17 residues. The CDR3 is CASSELEAGSSGNTIYF. The CDR3, as DNA: TGTGCCAGCAGTGAATTGGAAGCCGGGAGCTCTGGAAACACCATATATTTT.

The V gene is TRBV4-2, the J gene TRBJ2-7; no clear D. Germline-derived CDR1 and CDR2 are LGHNA and YNFKEQ. V was cut by 1 base and J by 2 bases, with 15 bases left in between. The CDR3 runs 16 residues. The CDR3 here is CASSQVKSESPYEQYF. The DNA of the CDR3 is TGTGCCAGCAGCCAAGTTAAAAGCGAGAGTCCCTACGAGCAGTACTTC.

This clone was recorded once. The chain joins TRBV6-6 to TRBJ1-1; D perhaps matches TRBD1 (6 bases). Between the trimmed V and J ends, which lost 5 bases and 1 base, there was a span of 11 bases. CDR1 and CDR2 from the germline V gene are MNHNY and SVGAGI (reference sequence). CDR3 length equals 14 residues. The CDR3 region has the DNA TGTGCCAGCAGTACCCCGGGACAGAACACTGAAGCTTTCTTT. It translates to CASSTPGQNTEAFF.

This rearrangement joins TRBV5-1 to TRBJ2-5, with TRBD2 matching 8 bases. The CDR3 consists of 15 residues. The germline V gene has CDR1 SGHRS and CDR2 YFSETQ. After removal of 0 bases from V and 4 bases from J, the junction contained 5 bases not matched to a gene. The CDR3 loop is CASSLAVAGGETQYF. The CDR3 region has the DNA TGCGCCAGCAGCTTGGCCGTGGCGGGGGGAGAGACCCAGTACTTC.

The chain joins TRBV9 to TRBJ1-2, with 10 bases lining up with TRBD1. CDR1 is SGDLS and CDR2 is YYNGEE in the germline V gene. Germline trimming cut 4 bases from V and 1 base from J; bases unmatched to any gene: 7. There are 16 residues in the CDR3. CDR3 amino acids: CASSSRTGGFNYGYTF. CDR3 in DNA: TGTGCCAGCAGCTCCAGGACAGGGGGTTTTAACTATGGCTACACCTTC.

The chain carries TRBV14 and TRBJ1-2; D is ambiguous. The CDR3 is 14 residues long. Germline assignment: CDR1 SGHDN and CDR2 FVKESK. The V gene lost 2 bases and the J gene lost 1 base, with 8 bases spanning the gap. CDR3 residues: CASSQTGDNYGYTF. The CDR3, as DNA: TGTGCCAGCAGCCAAACCGGGGATAACTATGGCTACACCTTC. Full variable domain (missing parts from reference TRBV14 and TRBJ1-2): EAGVTQFPSHSVIEKGQTVTLRCDPISGHDNLYWYRRVMGKEIKFLLHFVKESKQDESGMPNNRFLAERTGGTYSTLKVQPAELEDSGVYFCASSQTGDNYGYTFGSGTRLTVV.

The chain combines TRBV28 with TRBJ1-5, with 7 bases matching TRBD1. CDR3 length: 15 amino acids. CDR1 MDHEN and CDR2 SYDVKM come from the germline V gene. The junction had 5 bases not matched to a gene; V was cut back by 4 bases and J by 2 bases. The CDR3 loop is CASSSTGAGNQPQHF. CDR3 in DNA: TGTGCCAGCAGTTCCACAGGGGCCGGCAATCAGCCCCAGCATTTT.

The chain employs TRBV7-2 and TRBJ2-7; 9 bases agree with TRBD1. Losses at the gene ends were 4 bases for V and 2 bases for J; bases not matched to a gene: 3. The CDR3 contains 14 residues. CDR1 SGHTA and CDR2 FQGNSA come from the germline V gene. The CDR3 region is CASSSGTGTYEQYF. The DNA for the CDR3 is TGTGCCAGCAGCTCCGGGACAGGGACCTACGAGCAGTACTTC.

The V and J genes are TRBV21-1 and TRBJ2-7; the table names TRBD1, a call not compared with the DNA. TRBV21-1 is tagged as a pseudogene. The CDR3 is 14 amino acids. CDR3 sequence: CASGRRDRDYEQYF. DNA for the CDR3: TGTGCCAGCGGGAGAAGGGACAGGGACTACGAGCAGTACTTC.

The chain has TRBV19 and TRBJ2-7; a weak D match, TRBD2 (6 bases). From germline, CDR1 is LNHDA and CDR2 SQIVND (reference sequence). The ends were cut back, 5 bases at V and 0 bases at J, with 11 bases in the middle. The CDR3 is made up of 14 amino acids. The DNA of the CDR3 is TGTGCCAGTAGTGCGACTAGTTACTCCTACGAGCAGTACTTC. It encodes CASSATSYSYEQYF. The whole variable domain, remainder taken from reference TRBV19 and TRBJ2-7, is DGGITQSPKYLFRKEGQNVTLSCEQNLNHDAMYWYRQDPGQGLRLIYYSQIVNDFQKGDIAEGYSVSREKKESFPLTVTSAQKNPTAFYLCASSATSYSYEQYFGPGTRLTVT.

This clone was recorded only once. The chain employs TRBV19 and TRBJ1-4, with a weak D call TRBD1 (6 bases). Germline V CDR1 and CDR2: LNHDA, SQIVND (reference sequence). The CDR3 runs to 14 residues. Trimming cost V 3 bases and J 3 bases, with 8 bases left between them. CDR3 coding DNA: TGTGCCAGTAGTATCGGGACACCTAATGAAAAACTGTTTTTT. Protein sequence: CASSIGTPNEKLFF.

The chain combines TRBV6-5 with TRBJ2-7; a weak D match, TRBD1 (6 bases). Trimming pared 5 bases from V and 1 base from J, leaving 12 bases between. This CDR3 is 14 amino acids long. Germline assignment: CDR1 MNHEY and CDR2 SVGAGI. The CDR3 DNA follows: TGTGCCAGCAGTCAGCAGGGGCAGTCCTACGAGCAGTACTTC. This encodes CASSQQGQSYEQYF.

The V gene is TRBV5-1, the J gene TRBJ2-5; 7 bases are a match to TRBD2. There are 13 residues in the CDR3. The J segment lost 5 bases and the V segment lost 2 bases, leaving 3 bases of the junction unmatched. The germline gives CDR1 SGHRS, CDR2 YFSETQ. The CDR3 reads CASSFGGRETQYF. The CDR3 region has the DNA TGCGCCAGCAGCTTCGGGGGGAGGGAGACCCAGTACTTC.

This chain uses TRBV27 with TRBJ2-1; 9 bases are a match to TRBD2. The CDR3 contains 16 residues. Germline V gene data show CDR1 as MNHEY and CDR2 as SMNVEV (reference sequence). V gave up 6 bases and J gave up 10 bases; unmatched junction bases: 16. CDR3 nucleotides: TGTGCCAGCAGCCCCGGGCGGCCTAGCGGGAAACACGAGCAGTTCTTC. Translated: CASSPGRPSGKHEQFF.

The CDR3 region is CASSFDGINGNTIYF. The CDR3 DNA follows: TGTGCCAGCAGTTTCGACGGGATAAACGGAAACACCATATATTTT. The genes are TRBV28 and TRBJ1-3; D is unresolved. There are 15 residues in the CDR3. Germline CDR1 is MDHEN and CDR2 is SYDVKM. V was pared by 3 bases and J by 4 bases, with 13 bases between.

This clone was picked up a small number of times. The chain uses TRBV28 and TRBJ2-7; D may be TRBD2 (5 bases). V gave up 2 bases and J gave up 4 bases, with 15 bases separating them. In germline, CDR1 is MDHEN, CDR2 SYDVKM. CDR3 length equals 15 residues. CDR3 residues: CASSLPAVNPYEQYF. In DNA, the CDR3 is TGTGCCAGCAGTTTACCAGCGGTTAATCCTTACGAGCAGTACTTC. Using reference TRBV28 and TRBJ2-7 for the parts outside the CDR3, the full variable domain is DVKVTQSSRYLVKRTGEKVFLECVQDMDHENMFWYRQDPGLGLRLIYFSYDVKMKEKGDIPEGYSVSREKKERFSLILESASTNQTSMYLCASSLPAVNPYEQYFGPGTRLTVT.